This TCR beta chain was identified during a study of neoadjuvant anti-PD-1 for oral cavity cancer (dated by TCRdb to the early 2020s). Regarding the research as a whole: Before undergoing curative-intent surgical resection, most patients got three to four biweekly nivolumab doses at 3 mg/kg. Patients without progression received a fourth nivolumab dose around day 43 and underwent definitive surgical resection on days 50-56. Responders were defined as patients with complete response, partial response or stable disease by RECIST 1.1; non-responders were defined as patients with progression. There were roughly 11 patients in the parent correlative cohort, and the response rate was about 36%.

Sequences GTSNPN (CDR1) and SVGIG (CDR2) are obtained from the germline V gene (reference sequence). Counted from cysteine to phenylalanine, this CDR3 has 13 amino acids. Left in the record is the CDR3 DNA by itself, 39 bases read in frame from the first base. V is pared back by 4 bases and J by 1 base, with 10 bases lying between the germline termini. The sample's time point label, in plain terms: after neoadjuvant nivolumab, at surgical resection. Patients were newly diagnosed with stage II-IVA oral cavity squamous cell carcinoma and had received no prior systemic or radiation treatment. Everyone in the cohort had locally advanced, HPV-negative oral cavity squamous cell carcinoma. The samples were obtained from a longitudinal correlative study of a single-arm phase II trial testing neoadjuvant nivolumab in oral cavity squamous cell carcinoma. Subject-matched pre- and post-treatment PBMCs and tumors from three responders and three non-responders underwent genomic DNA-based TCRbeta sequencing. Genomic DNA was isolated from tumor tissue using the Maxwell RSC DNA from Tissue kit.

This clone was detected only a few times. Its antigen remains undetermined. Base qualities are not provided; no much larger clone lies one nucleotide away. Summary of the overall study and its limitations: A higher pretreatment blood Treg/Th17 ratio correlated with both higher pretreatment blood TCRbeta clonality and lower post-treatment tumor TCRbeta clonality. The TCR analyses had only three patients in each response group, and the authors called for validation in larger cohorts. Greater tumor shrinkage was correlated with larger post-treatment sizes of preexisting intratumoral clones, suggesting that expansion of preexisting clones contributed to response.

Survey sequencing of tumors used two replicates per sample, and the tumor libraries mostly started from 4.5 to 6 ug of input genomic DNA. The immunoSEQ hsTCRbeta kit was used to prepare TCRbeta libraries according to the manufacturer's instructions. The completed libraries were mixed into a single pool at 3 nM, then sequenced with an Illumina NovaSeq 6000 S4 flow cell. The original methods were these. Raw data preprocessing and quality control were performed with the immunoSEQ Analyzer. The analysis was limited to productive rearrangements, and each clonotype was defined by a unique CDR3 amino acid sequence. Repertoire clonality was estimated as the Gini-Simpson index, which was computed with the R package tcR. Student's t test was used to compare Gini indices, while Pearson correlation assessed associations with tumor size change. Sourced from immuneACCESS, this table was stored by TCRdb with only in-frame sequences that have V and J called. A share of the clones is absent; for the studies checked, an unresolved V gene accounts for under half, and the remainder has no known explanation. V and J calls and clone size are given by that table; D and trimming were obtained from the DNA. Counted in this sample were 40,000 or so clones; more than 35% of them appeared once. The ten largest account for approximately 15% of the sample.

This clonotype was sampled from a person between 35 and 79 years old with oral cavity squamous cell carcinoma. The chain was built from TRBV30 and TRBJ1-2; the D region possibly corresponds to TRBD1 (6 bases align). Source: tumor tissue, taken after nivolumab (anti-PD-1) treatment. The DNA sequence is as follows: TGTGCCTGGACGAGGACAGATAACTATGGCTACACCTTC. The encoded protein is CAWTRTDNYGYTF.